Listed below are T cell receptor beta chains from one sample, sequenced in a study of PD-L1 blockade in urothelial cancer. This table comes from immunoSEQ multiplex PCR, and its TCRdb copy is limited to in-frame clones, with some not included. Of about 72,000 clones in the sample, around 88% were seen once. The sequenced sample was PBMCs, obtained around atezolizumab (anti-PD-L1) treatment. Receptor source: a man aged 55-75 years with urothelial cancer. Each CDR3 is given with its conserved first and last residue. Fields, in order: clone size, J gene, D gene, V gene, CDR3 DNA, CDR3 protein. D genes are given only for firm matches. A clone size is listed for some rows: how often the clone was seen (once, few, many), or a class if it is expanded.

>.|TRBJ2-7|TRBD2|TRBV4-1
TGCGCCAGCAGCCAAGGGGCTAGCGGGGGGATCTACGAGCAGTACTTC
CASSQGASGGIYEQYF
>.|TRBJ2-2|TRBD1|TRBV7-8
TGTGCCAGCAGCCCTCGACAGGGGGAAGTCGGGGAGCTGTTTTTT
CASSPRQGEVGELFF
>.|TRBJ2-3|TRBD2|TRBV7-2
TGTGCCAGCAGCTCGCGACTAGCGGGGTTGGATACGCAGTATTTT
CASSSRLAGLDTQYF
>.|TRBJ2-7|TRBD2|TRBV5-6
TGTGCCAGCAGCTTCGGACATTCCTCGGGAGGGCAGTACTTC
CASSFGHSSGGQYF
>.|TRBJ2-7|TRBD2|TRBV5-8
TGTGCCAGCAACAGACTAGCGGGGTCCTACGAGCAGTACTTC
CASNRLAGSYEQYF
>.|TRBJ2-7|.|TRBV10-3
TGTGCCATCTCTACAGGGAGATACGAGCAGTACTTC
CAISTGRYEQYF
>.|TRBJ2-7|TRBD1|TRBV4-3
TGCGCCAGCAGTCTTGACAGGGGCGCGGACTACGAGCAGTACTTC
CASSLDRGADYEQYF
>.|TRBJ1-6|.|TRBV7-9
TGTGCCAGCAGCCCAGACAGGCGAAATTCACCCCTCCACTTT
CASSPDRRNSPLHF
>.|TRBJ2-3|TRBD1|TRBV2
TGTGCCAGCAGAAAATTCCGGACAGGGGACAGCACAGATACGCAGTATTTT
CASRKFRTGDSTDTQYF
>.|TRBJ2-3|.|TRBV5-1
TGCGCCAGCAGCCGGGACATTAACTTCTCCACAGATACGCAGTATTTT
CASSRDINFSTDTQYF
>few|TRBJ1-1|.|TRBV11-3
TGTGCCAGCAGCTTAGGGGGCAGGCCGAACACTGAAGCTTTCTTT
CASSLGGRPNTEAFF
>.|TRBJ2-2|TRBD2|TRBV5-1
TGCGCCAGCAGCTTTGCTGCTAGCGGGGGGTACGCCCGCGGGGAGCTGTTTTTT
CASSFAASGGYARGELFF
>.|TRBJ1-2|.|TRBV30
TGTGCCTGGAGCCTTACAGGGTTCTATGGCTACACCTTC
CAWSLTGFYGYTF
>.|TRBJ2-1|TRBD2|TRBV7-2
TGTGCCAGCAGCTTAGACGTTAGCGGGGCCTACAATGAGCAGTTCTTC
CASSLDVSGAYNEQFF
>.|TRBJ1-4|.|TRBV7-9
TGTGCCAGTAAGCCGGGGGTTACTAATGAAAAACTGTTTTTT
CASKPGVTNEKLFF
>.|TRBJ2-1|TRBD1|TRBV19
TGTGCCAGTAGTAATTCACAGGGGATGGGCTCCTACAATGAGCAGTTCTTC
CASSNSQGMGSYNEQFF
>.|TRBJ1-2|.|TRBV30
TGTGCCTGGAGTGTAGGACAGACAGGCGGCTACACCTTC
CAWSVGQTGGYTF
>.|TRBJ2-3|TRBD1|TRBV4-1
TGCGCCAGCAGCCGGGGACAGGGCACAGATACGCAGTATTTT
CASSRGQGTDTQYF
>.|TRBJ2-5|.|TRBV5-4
TGTGCCAGCAGCTTGGTATCGCGCGTGAACCAAGAGACCCAGTACTTC
CASSLVSRVNQETQYF
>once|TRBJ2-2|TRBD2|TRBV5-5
TGTGCCAGCAGCTCCCGACTAGCGGGGGGCGCCGCGGAGCTGTTTTTT
CASSSRLAGGAAELFF
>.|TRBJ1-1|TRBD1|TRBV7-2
TGTGCCAGCAGCCCAGGCGGACAGGGGAACACTGAAGCTTTCTTT
CASSPGGQGNTEAFF
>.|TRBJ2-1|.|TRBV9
TGTGCCAGCAGCGTAGGTGACCTAACGGGGGAGGAGCAGTTCTTC
CASSVGDLTGEEQFF
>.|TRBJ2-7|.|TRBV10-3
TGTGCCATCAGCGCAGGGCCCGCTAGCTCCTACGAGCAGTACTTC
CAISAGPASSYEQYF
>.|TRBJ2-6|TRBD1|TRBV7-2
TGTGCCAGCAGCCCTACAGGGGCTGGGGCCAACGTCCTGACTTTC
CASSPTGAGANVLTF
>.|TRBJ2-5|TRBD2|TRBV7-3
TGTGCCAGCAGCTTGGGACTAGCGGGGGATCGGAGTCGGGAGACCCAGTACTTC
CASSLGLAGDRSRETQYF
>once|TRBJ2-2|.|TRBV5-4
TGTGCCAGCAGCTGGGAAAAGGGGTTAGCCGGGGAGCTGTTTTTT
CASSWEKGLAGELFF
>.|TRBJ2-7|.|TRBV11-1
TGTGCCAGCAGCTTAACCAGAGGTGGGGAGCAGTACTTC
CASSLTRGGEQYF
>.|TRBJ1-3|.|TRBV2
TGTGCCAGCCACCGGGACACCAGCTCTGGAAACACCATATATTTT
CASHRDTSSGNTIYF
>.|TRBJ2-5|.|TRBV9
TGTGCCAGCAGCTCAAGACCCATCGGGGGAGAGACCCAGTACTTC
CASSSRPIGGETQYF
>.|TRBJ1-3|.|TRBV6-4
TGTGCCAGCAGTGACTTTTGCAGATTCTCTGGAAACACCATATATTTT
CASSDFCRFSGNTIYF
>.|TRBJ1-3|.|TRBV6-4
TGTGCCAGCAGTGACAGCCCCGACTCTGGAAACACCATATATTTT
CASSDSPDSGNTIYF
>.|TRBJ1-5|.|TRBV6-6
TGTGCCAGCAGAACCGGGGGGTGGGGCAATCAGCCCCAGCATTTT
CASRTGGWGNQPQHF
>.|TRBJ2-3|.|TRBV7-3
TGTGCCAGCAGCTTAACCGGGGGTAGGAATACGCAGTATTTT
CASSLTGGRNTQYF
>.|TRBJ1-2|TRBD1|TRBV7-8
TGTGCCAGCAGCTTAGCGGGGACAGGGAACTATGGCTACACCTTC
CASSLAGTGNYGYTF
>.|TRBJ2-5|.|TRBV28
TGTGCCAGCAGCCCCCCAGGACATCTCCAAGAGACCCAGTACTTC
CASSPPGHLQETQYF
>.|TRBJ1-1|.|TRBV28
TGTGCCAGCTACAGGGTTCGGACTGAAGCTTTCTTT
CASYRVRTEAFF